Described below is a single T cell receptor (beta chain) sequence and its context. Its antigen is as yet unknown. These data come from a study of shared clonotypes between healthy human individuals. Study outcomes and limitations: Clonotype sharing levels among donors were expected to vary with sequencing depth. Relative to their counterparts shared across all four donors, non-shared clonotypes exhibited diminished generation probabilities.

The CDR3 consists of 13 residues. V lost 4 bases and J lost 5, with 11 bases in between. CDR1 and CDR2 from the germline V gene are SGHDN and FVKESK. Produced via immunoSEQ multiplex PCR; TCRdb's table is partial and in-frame only. This table holds over 850,000 clones, around 78% found once. Both subsets, CD45RA+ naive and CD45RA-negative memory, were split from the CD4+ cells. The sequenced sample was memory CD4+ T cells from PBMCs. Subset here: CD45RA-negative fraction. This chain joins TRBV14 and TRBJ1-1; D not resolved. The sequence derives from a man aged 18 to 30 in good health. Some clones in this sample may be carry-over from other donors' samples. In nucleotides, the CDR3 is TGTGCCAGCAGCCCCCGGGTGAGAACTGAAGCTTTCTTT. Translating it yields CASSPRVRTEAFF.